The sequence of this T cell receptor beta chain was determined in a study of T-cell reconstitution after alpha-beta-depleted transplantation in children. The table lists this clonotype with many counts. Looked up from germline, CDR1 is LGHDT and CDR2 is YNNKEL (reference sequence). The CDR3 contains 14 residues. The J segment lost 2 bases and the V segment lost 3 bases, leaving 4 bases of the junction unmatched. Unique molecular identifiers tagged the TCRbeta library. TCRdb reprocessed the PCR reads via MiXCR and lists one record per CDR3 protein. This table holds 200,000 to 250,000 distinct CDR3 sequences, approximately 12% found once.

The sample consisted of PBMCs from the stem cell graft donor, taken from the stem cell graft. The sequence was collected from a human donor who donated a stem cell graft to a child with acute lymphoblastic leukemia. The rearrangement joins TRBV3-1 to TRBJ2-7; 7 bases are shared with TRBD2. This chain's CDR3 is CASSHRDYPYEQYF. CDR3 nucleotide sequence: TGTGCCAGCAGCCATCGGGACTACCCCTACGAGCAGTACTTC.